This TCR beta chain was sequenced during a study of early T cells in non-severe SARS-CoV-2 infection. About the research overall: Chains were not paired, and sequencing was done on bulk RNA from unsorted whole blood. Study conclusions and caveats: VDJdb matching favored anti-spike CD8 responses, missing private and CD4 specificities.

Trimming cost V 3 bases and J 7 bases; bases outside gene matches: 16. CDR3 length: 18 amino acids. A few counts support this clonotype. The antigen remains undetermined. The library protocol tagged individual cDNA molecules with unique molecular identifiers. TCRdb called the 5' RACE reads again in MiXCR, with one record for every CDR3 protein. Of about 110,000 distinct CDR3 sequences in the sample, 9% to 13% were seen once. Sequences were obtained from whole blood. The receptor was derived from an adult who was a healthcare worker with PCR-confirmed SARS-CoV-2 infection or an uninfected control (not recorded which). The chain recombines TRBV12-3 or TRBV12-4 with TRBJ2-1, with 9 bases identical to TRBD2. The CDR3 sequence is CASSFAGPAGGRLNEQFF. As DNA, the CDR3 is TGTGCCAGCAGTTTTGCGGGTCCGGCGGGGGGGCGGTTGAATGAGCAGTTCTTC.